The 30 T cell receptor beta chains reported below all come from one sample, sequenced in a study of monozygotic twins with inflammatory bowel disease. From the 5' RACE reads, TCRdb lists one entry per CDR3 protein and no DNA. This listing includes 200,000 to 250,000 distinct CDR3 sequences. The sequencing sample was made of blood. The receptors originated from a human donor with ulcerative colitis or Crohn's disease, or a healthy co-twin of an affected twin (not recorded which).

The V call is TRBV5-1, the J call TRBJ1-1; the D call of TRBD1 rests on TCRdb alone, since no DNA is present to check it. This CDR3 has 16 residues. Germline V CDR1 and CDR2: SGHRS, YFSETQ. The CDR3 region is CASSLATGSMDTEAFF.

The chain recombines TRBV10-3 with TRBJ2-7. In germline, CDR1 is ENHRY, CDR2 SYGVKD. This CDR3 has 11 amino acids. The CDR3 loop reads CAISLGLEQYF.

The gene calls are TRBV5-1 and TRBJ1-3. The CDR3 length is 15 residues. From germline, CDR1 is SGHRS and CDR2 YFSETQ. The CDR3 reads CASSMGEISGNTIYF.

The chain carries TRBV5-1 and TRBJ2-3; TCRdb's assignment of TRBD2 cannot be checked, as there is no DNA. The CDR3 runs 15 residues. The V gene's germline CDR1 is SGHRS and CDR2 YFSETQ. CDR3 loop: CASSLVASGGNTQYF.

The chain is built from TRBV19 and TRBJ1-6. The CDR3 has 13 residues. CDR1 is LNHDA, CDR2 SQIVND, per germline (reference sequence). CDR3 sequence reads: CASSIASAAPLHF.

The chain carries TRBV5-1 and TRBJ2-2; TCRdb calls TRBD2, which cannot be checked without DNA. This CDR3 is built from 14 residues. Germline V CDR1 and CDR2: SGHRS, YFSETQ. The CDR3 loop reads CASGTSLGTGELFF.

CDR3 loop: CASRDSHDSPLHF. The chain recombines TRBV6-5 with TRBJ1-6; TCRdb's D gene call, TRBD1, goes unchecked for lack of DNA. The CDR3 is 13 residues long. Germline CDR1 reads MNHEY; CDR2 reads SVGAGI.

V usage is TRBV5-1 and J usage is TRBJ2-3; there is no DNA to check the TCRdb D call of TRBD1. The CDR3 runs 14 residues. Germline values: CDR1 SGHRS, CDR2 YFSETQ. Here the CDR3 reads CASSWGDSTDTQYF.

The chain carries TRBV4-1 and TRBJ1-5; TCRdb indicates TRBD1, and absent DNA this call remains unverified. The CDR3 consists of 17 residues. Germline lookup yields CDR1 MGHRA and CDR2 YSYEKL. CDR3 region: CASSRGSYTTAYQPRHF.

The CDR3 spells CASDIAGVAFF. The J gene is TRBJ1-1, the V gene TRBV2; TCRdb picks TRBD1, but there is no DNA to check that call. Germline assignment: CDR1 SNHLY and CDR2 FYNNEI. There are 11 residues in the CDR3.

The chain uses TRBV5-1 and TRBJ2-3; lacking DNA, the TRBD1 call made by TCRdb goes unchecked. The germline V gene encodes CDR1 SGHRS and CDR2 YFSETQ. This CDR3 region has 15 residues. The CDR3 spells CASSLGGTVTDTQYF. The full variable domain, completed using reference TRBV5-1 and TRBJ2-3, is KAGVTQTPRYLIKTRGQQVTLSCSPISGHRSVSWYQQTPGQGLQFLFEYFSETQRNKGNFPGRFSGRQFSNSRSEMNVSTLELGDSALYLCASSLGGTVTDTQYFGPGTRLTVL.

This chain connects TRBV4-1 to TRBJ1-1. This CDR3 spans 16 amino acids. Germline CDR1 MGHRA, CDR2 YSYEKL. The CDR3 region is CASSQDRIAVNTEAFF.

The chain combines TRBV6-2 or TRBV6-3 with TRBJ2-2; TCRdb selects TRBD2, and the lack of DNA leaves this call unchecked. The CDR3 contains 14 residues. The germline V gene encodes CDR1 MNHEY and CDR2 SVGEGT. CDR3 sequence reads: CVSSGRVNTGELFF.

V and J are TRBV5-1 and TRBJ1-2. CDR1 is SGHRS and CDR2 is YFSETQ in the germline V gene. The CDR3 is 15 amino acids. The CDR3 reads CASSLTTRRDYGYTF. Full variable domain (missing parts from reference TRBV5-1 and TRBJ1-2): KAGVTQTPRYLIKTRGQQVTLSCSPISGHRSVSWYQQTPGQGLQFLFEYFSETQRNKGNFPGRFSGRQFSNSRSEMNVSTLELGDSALYLCASSLTTRRDYGYTFGSGTRLTVV.

This chain joins TRBV20-1 and TRBJ2-3. The germline V gene has CDR1 DFQATT and CDR2 SNEGSKA (reference sequence). The CDR3 is 14 residues long. The CDR3 loop reads CSARVRTSTDTQYF.

The chain carries TRBV2 and TRBJ1-6; TCRdb designates TRBD1, a call that cannot be tested without DNA. Germline CDR1 and CDR2: SNHLY and FYNNEI. CDR3 length: 15 amino acids. The CDR3 protein is CASRDPSSYNSPLHF.

The V call is TRBV11-2, the J call TRBJ2-2; TCRdb selects TRBD2, and the lack of DNA leaves this call unchecked. The V gene's germline CDR1 is SGHAT and CDR2 FQNNGV. The CDR3 has 18 amino acids. The CDR3 sequence is CASSLEPSGGRFGGELFF. The whole variable domain, remainder taken from reference TRBV11-2 and TRBJ2-2, is EAGVAQSPRYKIIEKRQSVAFWCNPISGHATLYWYQQILGQGPKLLIQFQNNGVVDDSQLPKDRFSAERLKGVDSTLKIQPAKLEDSAVYLCASSLEPSGGRFGGELFFGEGSRLTVL.

V is TRBV5-4 and J is TRBJ1-6; TCRdb lists TRBD1, though no DNA is available to test this call. This CDR3 contains 16 residues. From germline, CDR1 is SGHNT and CDR2 YYREEE (reference sequence). This chain's CDR3 is CASSRGGRDYNSPLHF. Looking up the rest from reference TRBV5-4 and TRBJ1-6 gives the full variable domain: ETGVTQSPTHLIKTRGQQVTLRCSSQSGHNTVSWYQQALGQGPQFIFQYYREEENGRGNFPPRFSGLQFPNYSSELNVNALELDDSALYLCASSRGGRDYNSPLHFGNGTRLTVT.

The chain combines TRBV5-1 with TRBJ1-2. Germline V gene sequence: CDR1 SGHRS, CDR2 YFSETQ. CDR3 length: 14 residues. The CDR3 sequence is CASSLVVGNYGYTF. The full variable domain, rest sourced from reference TRBV5-1 and TRBJ1-2, is KAGVTQTPRYLIKTRGQQVTLSCSPISGHRSVSWYQQTPGQGLQFLFEYFSETQRNKGNFPGRFSGRQFSNSRSEMNVSTLELGDSALYLCASSLVVGNYGYTFGSGTRLTVV.

The chain is built from TRBV7-9 and TRBJ2-5. Per germline, CDR1 SEHNR and CDR2 FQNEAQ (reference sequence). CDR3 length: 12 residues. CDR3 residues: CASSPEDETQYF.

The chain uses TRBV18 and TRBJ2-3. Germline CDR1 KGHSH, CDR2 LQKENI. The length of the CDR3 is 14 residues. This chain's CDR3 is CASSPGKLTDTQYF.

The chain is built from TRBV5-5 and TRBJ1-2. Germline lookup yields CDR1 SGHKS and CDR2 YYEKEE (reference sequence). The length of the CDR3 is 13 residues. The CDR3 protein is CASLLGPGYGYTF.

V is TRBV7-9 and J is TRBJ1-5; checking the TCRdb D call of TRBD1 is not possible without DNA. The CDR3 has 14 residues. Germline CDR1 reads SEHNR; CDR2 reads FQNEAQ (reference sequence). CDR3 loop: CASSLDRDPQPQHF.

V is TRBV7-9 and J is TRBJ1-1; TCRdb's D gene call, TRBD1, goes unchecked for lack of DNA. CDR1 SEHNR and CDR2 FQNEAQ come from the germline V gene (reference sequence). The CDR3 runs 15 residues. The CDR3 sequence: CASSLRWGQDTEAFF.

The rearrangement uses TRBV4-1 and TRBJ2-5; TCRdb proposes TRBD2, but this gene call is untestable without DNA. CDR1 is MGHRA, CDR2 YSYEKL, per germline. This CDR3 is built from 15 residues. The CDR3 protein is CASSPGTRLGETQYF.

CDR3 protein: CATSRGHGLNYGYTF. The chain combines TRBV15 with TRBJ1-2. The CDR3 is made up of 15 amino acids. CDR1 LNHNV and CDR2 YYDKDF come from the germline V gene (reference sequence).

V gene TRBV27 combines with J gene TRBJ2-7; as DNA is missing, the TRBD2 call by TCRdb cannot be tested. Per germline, CDR1 MNHEY and CDR2 SMNVEV (reference sequence). The CDR3 extends over 18 amino acids. CDR3 sequence: CASSLIGLAGPSSYEQYF.

The genes are TRBV2 and TRBJ1-5; the TCRdb D gene call, TRBD1, has no DNA to confirm it. Germline CDR1 and CDR2: SNHLY and FYNNEI. CDR3 length equals 14 residues. CDR3 sequence reads: CASSESNPGQPQHF.

This sequence joins TRBV19 and TRBJ2-1; TCRdb picks TRBD2, but there is no DNA to check that call. CDR3 length equals 16 residues. Germline CDR1 reads LNHDA; CDR2 reads SQIVND (reference sequence). The CDR3 here is CASSIAGLEGRREQFF.

The chain has TRBV7-2 and TRBJ1-2; TCRdb proposes TRBD1, but this gene call is untestable without DNA. Germline CDR1 SGHTA, CDR2 FQGNSA. The CDR3 spans 15 residues. The CDR3 loop is CASSLMVGGFYGYTF.